Listed below are T cell receptor beta chains from one sample, sequenced in a study of cytomegalovirus exposure and HLA in healthy donors. Generated by immunoSEQ multiplex PCR, the TCRdb table keeps only in-frame clones and is missing some. This table has fewer than 120,000 clones, around nine tenths appearing once. The sequenced sample was PBMCs. Receptors were obtained from a woman between 18 and 29 years old in good health and CMV-seronegative. CDR3s include the opening cysteine and the closing phenylalanine or tryptophan. The D gene is left open where the match is weak. Not all rows give a size; the values are once, few, many and, for expanded clones, a class.

12	TRBV2	TRBJ2-3	.	.	CASNAFGDTQYF	TGTGCCAGCAATGCGTTTGGAGATACGCAGTATTTT
16	TRBV15	TRBJ2-7	.	.	CATSRDLRGGASKQYF	TGTGCCACCAGCAGAGATCTTCGCGGAGGCGCCTCAAAGCAGTACTTC
17	TRBV28	TRBJ1-5	TRBD1	once	CASSSWTGVVIHQPQHF	TGTGCCAGCAGTTCCTGGACAGGGGTTGTAATACACCAGCCCCAGCATTTT
16	TRBV7-2	TRBJ2-7	TRBD1	.	CASSLNRDRVSYEQYF	TGTGCCAGCAGCTTAAATCGGGACAGGGTTTCCTACGAGCAGTACTTC
12	TRBV9	TRBJ1-1	.	.	CASSRGGTEAFF	TGTGCCAGCAGTCGCGGGGGAACTGAAGCTTTCTTT
14	TRBV27	TRBJ1-1	.	.	CASRLATGATEAFF	TGTGCCAGCAGATTGGCAACAGGTGCCACTGAAGCTTTCTTT
14	TRBV7-3	TRBJ2-2	.	.	CASSLDRNTGELFF	TGTGCCAGCAGCTTAGACAGAAACACCGGGGAGCTGTTTTTT
15	TRBV7-9	TRBJ1-6	.	.	CASSPLAGPKSPLHF	TGTGCCAGCAGCCCCCTAGCGGGGCCCAAATCACCCCTCCACTTT
16	TRBV5-6	TRBJ1-2	TRBD1	.	CASTGQGALLNYGYTF	TGTGCCAGCACCGGACAGGGGGCCCTTCTTAACTATGGCTACACCTTC
16	TRBV10-2	TRBJ2-3	TRBD2	.	CASRGGLAGFTDTQYF	TGCGCCAGCAGGGGGGGGCTAGCGGGTTTCACAGATACGCAGTATTTT
14	TRBV5-1	TRBJ1-1	.	.	CASSLGGVNTEAFF	TGCGCCAGCAGCTTGGGGGGAGTGAACACTGAAGCTTTCTTT
13	TRBV5-1	TRBJ2-7	.	.	CASSFDGAYEQYF	TGCGCCAGCAGCTTCGACGGAGCCTACGAGCAGTACTTC
13	TRBV30	TRBJ2-7	.	once	CAWRDRSSGGKYF	TGTGCCTGGAGGGACAGGTCCAGCGGGGGAAAGTACTTC
16	TRBV9	TRBJ2-5	TRBD2	.	CASSVTSGGFQETQYF	TGTGCCAGCAGCGTAACTAGCGGGGGGTTCCAAGAGACCCAGTACTTC
19	TRBV4-3	TRBJ1-4	TRBD1	.	CASSRKFTGGGTTNEKLFF	TGCGCCAGCAGCCGTAAATTCACAGGGGGCGGAACTACTAATGAAAAACTGTTTTTT
15	TRBV4-2	TRBJ2-2	TRBD2	.	CASSHGAGDTGELFF	TGTGCCAGCAGCCATGGAGCGGGGGACACCGGGGAGCTGTTTTTT
13	TRBV6-1	TRBJ1-5	.	few	CASLRGGDQPQHF	TGTGCCAGCCTTCGCGGGGGGGATCAGCCCCAGCATTTT
12	TRBV28	TRBJ1-5	.	.	CASQYSNQPQHF	TGTGCCAGCCAGTATAGCAATCAGCCCCAGCATTTT
14	TRBV18	TRBJ1-2	.	few	CASSPVRDAYGYTF	TGTGCCAGCTCACCGGTCAGGGATGCCTATGGCTACACCTTC
14	TRBV7-9	TRBJ2-5	TRBD1	.	CASSLGQPQETQYF	TGTGCCAGCAGCTTGGGACAGCCACAAGAGACCCAGTACTTC
16	TRBV9	TRBJ2-1	.	.	CASSQGPGSYYNEQFF	TGTGCCAGCAGCCAAGGTCCCGGGTCGTACTACAATGAGCAGTTCTTC
13	TRBV4-3	TRBJ1-5	.	.	CASSPEVYQPQHF	TGCGCCAGCAGCCCCGAGGTATATCAGCCCCAGCATTTT
13	TRBV7-9	TRBJ2-4	.	.	CASGGLAKNIQYF	TGTGCCAGCGGAGGGCTAGCCAAAAACATTCAGTACTTC
11	TRBV9	TRBJ1-2	.	.	CASSLGGGYTF	TGTGCCAGCAGCCTGGGAGGGGGCTACACCTTC
15	TRBV12-5	TRBJ2-2	.	.	CASGSLGLVTGELFF	TGTGCTAGTGGTTCCCTCGGACTCGTCACCGGGGAGCTGTTTTTT
13	TRBV2	TRBJ2-3	.	.	CASNRDITDTQYF	TGTGCCAGTAACAGGGATATCACAGATACGCAGTATTTT
13	TRBV6-5	TRBJ1-1	.	.	CASSTGPNTEAFF	TGTGCCAGCAGTACAGGGCCGAACACTGAAGCTTTCTTT
15	TRBV28	TRBJ2-7	TRBD2	.	CASSPTSGGTYEQYF	TGTGCCAGCAGTCCGACTAGCGGGGGTACCTACGAGCAGTACTTC
16	TRBV28	TRBJ1-1	.	.	CASSLWGGSQGTEAFF	TGTGCCAGCAGCCTCTGGGGTGGGTCCCAGGGCACTGAAGCTTTCTTT
13	TRBV4-1	TRBJ2-2	.	.	CASSHLLSGELFF	TGCGCCAGCAGCCACCTTCTATCCGGGGAGCTGTTTTTT
14	TRBV29-1	TRBJ2-3	TRBD1	.	CSVGRQGPTDTQYF	TGCAGCGTTGGTCGACAGGGGCCTACAGATACGCAGTATTTT
14	TRBV30	TRBJ1-1	.	.	CAWDSWGGGTEAFF	TGTGCCTGGGACTCTTGGGGGGGAGGGACTGAAGCTTTCTTT
15	TRBV19	TRBJ1-1	.	.	CASSIEGGRSTEAFF	TGTGCCAGTAGTATAGAAGGCGGCCGTAGTACTGAAGCTTTCTTT
15	TRBV6-1	TRBJ1-4	.	once	CASSEEPQANEKLFF	TGTGCCAGCAGTGAGGAACCGCAGGCTAATGAAAAACTGTTTTTT
17	TRBV10-3	TRBJ2-6	TRBD1	once	CAISPDRGGTGANVLTF	TGTGCCATCAGCCCGGACAGGGGAGGTACAGGGGCCAACGTCCTGACTTTC
13	TRBV28	TRBJ2-2	TRBD2	.	CASRRGVLAGEFF	TGTGCCAGCCGGCGAGGGGTACTAGCGGGGGAGTTTTTT
13	TRBV29-1	TRBJ1-1	TRBD1	.	CSVLRQGPTEAFF	TGCAGCGTTCTTAGACAGGGGCCCACTGAAGCTTTCTTT
15	TRBV7-6	TRBJ2-2	.	.	CASSLMASNTGELFF	TGTGCCAGCAGCTTAATGGCTTCGAACACCGGGGAGCTGTTTTTT
15	TRBV4-3	TRBJ1-1	.	.	CASSHLTGLNTEAFF	TGCGCCAGCAGCCACTTGACAGGATTGAACACTGAAGCTTTCTTT
15	TRBV5-4	TRBJ1-5	.	.	CASSFSGDSNQPQHF	TGTGCCAGCAGCTTTTCAGGGGATAGCAATCAGCCCCAGCATTTT